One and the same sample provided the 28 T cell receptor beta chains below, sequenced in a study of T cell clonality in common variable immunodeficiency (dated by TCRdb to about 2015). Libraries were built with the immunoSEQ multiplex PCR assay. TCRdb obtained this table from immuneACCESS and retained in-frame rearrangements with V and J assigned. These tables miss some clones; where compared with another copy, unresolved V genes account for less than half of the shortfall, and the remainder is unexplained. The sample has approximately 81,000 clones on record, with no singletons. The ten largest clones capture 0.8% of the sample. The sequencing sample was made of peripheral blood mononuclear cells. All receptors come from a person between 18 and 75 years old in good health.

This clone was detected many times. This CDR3 reads CASSLLRWHEQYF. CDR3 DNA, as far as it was read: TGTGCCAGCAGTTTATTAAGGTGGCACGAG. The chain carries TRBV12-3 or TRBV12-4 and TRBJ2-7; no clear D gene. The CDR3 end falls 3 residues outside the read, so it is completed with the germline J gene. Between the trimmed V and J ends, which lost 2 bases and 5 bases, there was a span of 10 bases. CDR3 length equals 13 residues.

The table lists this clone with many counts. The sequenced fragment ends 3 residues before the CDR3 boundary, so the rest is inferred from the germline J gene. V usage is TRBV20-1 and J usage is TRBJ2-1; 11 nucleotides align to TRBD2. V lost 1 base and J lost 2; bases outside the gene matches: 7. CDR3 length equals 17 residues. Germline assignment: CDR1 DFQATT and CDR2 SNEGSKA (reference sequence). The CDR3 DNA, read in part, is TGCAGTGCTAGAGGGGTACTAGCGGGAGAAACCTACAATGAG. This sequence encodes CSARGVLAGETYNE. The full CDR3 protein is CSARGVLAGETYNEQFF.

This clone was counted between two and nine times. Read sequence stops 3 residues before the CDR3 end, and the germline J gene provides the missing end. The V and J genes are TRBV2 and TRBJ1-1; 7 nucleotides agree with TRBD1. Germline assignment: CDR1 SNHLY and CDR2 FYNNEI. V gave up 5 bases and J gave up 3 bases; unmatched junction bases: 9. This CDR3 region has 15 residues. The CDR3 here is CASSFGTAEDTEAFF. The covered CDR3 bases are TGTGCCAGCAGTTTCGGGACAGCTGAGGACACTGAA. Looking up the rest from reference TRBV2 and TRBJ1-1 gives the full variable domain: EPEVTQTPSHQVTQMGQEVILRCVPISNHLYFYWYRQILGQKVEFLVSFYNNEISEKSEIFDDQFSVERPDGSNFTLKIRSTKLEDSAMYFCASSFGTAEDTEAFFGQGTRLTVV.

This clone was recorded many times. CDR3 in amino acids: CASSHDWAGGPNNEQFF. CDR3 DNA, as far as it was read: TGTGCCAGCAGCCACGACTGGGCGGGCGGGCCCAACAATGAG. The chain couples TRBV3-1 (or the pseudogene TRBV3-2) to TRBJ2-1; possibly TRBD2 for D (5 bases). Read sequence stops 3 residues before the CDR3 end, and the germline J gene provides the missing end. Trimming shortened V by 3 bases and J by 5 bases, and 20 bases separated the two germline ends. This CDR3 has 17 amino acids. Per germline, CDR1 LGHDT and CDR2 YNNKEL (reference sequence).

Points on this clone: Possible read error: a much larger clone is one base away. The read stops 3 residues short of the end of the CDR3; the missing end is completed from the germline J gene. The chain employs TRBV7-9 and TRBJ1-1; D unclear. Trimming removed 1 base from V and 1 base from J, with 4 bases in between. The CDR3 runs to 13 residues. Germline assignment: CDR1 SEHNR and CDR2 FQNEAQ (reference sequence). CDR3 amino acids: CASSLEGNTEAFF. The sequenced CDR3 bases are TGTGCCAGCAGCTTAGAGGGGAACACTGAA.

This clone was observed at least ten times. CDR3: CSAESGTARYGYTF. Incomplete CDR3 DNA: TGCAGTGCGGAAAGTGGGACAGCCAGATATGGC. This chain links TRBV20-1 with TRBJ1-2, with TRBD1 identical over 7 bases. The observed sequence ends 3 residues before the CDR3 terminus, with the missing tail filled in from the germline J gene. Germline CDR1 DFQATT, CDR2 SNEGSKA (reference sequence). J was trimmed by 5 bases and V by 6 bases; bases with no gene match: 12. The length of the CDR3 is 14 residues.

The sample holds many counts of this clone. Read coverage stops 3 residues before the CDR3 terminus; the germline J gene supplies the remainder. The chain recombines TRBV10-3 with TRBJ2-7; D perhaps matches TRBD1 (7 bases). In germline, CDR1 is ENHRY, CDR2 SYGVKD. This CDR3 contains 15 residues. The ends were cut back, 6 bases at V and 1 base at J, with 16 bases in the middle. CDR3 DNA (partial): TGTGCCATCAGCGGGGGACAGCTCTTTTCCTACGAG. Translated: CAISGGQLFSYE. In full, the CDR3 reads CAISGGQLFSYEQYF.

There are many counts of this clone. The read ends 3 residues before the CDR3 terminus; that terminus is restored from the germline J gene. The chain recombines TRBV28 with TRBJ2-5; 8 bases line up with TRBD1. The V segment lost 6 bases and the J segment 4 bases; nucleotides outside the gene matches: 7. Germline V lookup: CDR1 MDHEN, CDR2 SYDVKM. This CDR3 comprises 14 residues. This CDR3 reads CASSPGGSGETQYF. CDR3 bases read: TGTGCCAGCAGCCCAGGGGGCAGTGGAGAGACC.

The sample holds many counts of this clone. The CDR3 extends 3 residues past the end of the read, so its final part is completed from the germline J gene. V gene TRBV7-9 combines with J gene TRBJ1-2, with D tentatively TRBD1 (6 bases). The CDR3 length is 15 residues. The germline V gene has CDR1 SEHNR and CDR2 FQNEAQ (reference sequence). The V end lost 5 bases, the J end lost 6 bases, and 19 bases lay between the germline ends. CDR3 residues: CASSTAQGILDGYTF. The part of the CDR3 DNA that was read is TGTGCCAGCAGCACAGCGCAGGGGATCCTAGATGGC. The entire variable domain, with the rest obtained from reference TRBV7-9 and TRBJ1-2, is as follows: DTGVSQNPRHKITKRGQNVTFRCDPISEHNRLYWYRQTLGQGPEFLTYFQNEAQLEKSRLLSDRFSAERPKGSFSTLEIQRTEQGDSAMYLCASSTAQGILDGYTFGSGTRLTVV.

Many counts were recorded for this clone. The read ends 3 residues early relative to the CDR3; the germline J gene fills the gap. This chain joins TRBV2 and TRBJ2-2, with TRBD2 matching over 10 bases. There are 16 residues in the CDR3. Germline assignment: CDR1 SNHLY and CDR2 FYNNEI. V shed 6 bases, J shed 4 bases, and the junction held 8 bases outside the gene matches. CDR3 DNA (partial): TGTGCCAGCAGGGGGGGTAGCGGGAGGTTCACCGGGGAG. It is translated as CASRGGSGRFTGE. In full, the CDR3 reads CASRGGSGRFTGELFF.

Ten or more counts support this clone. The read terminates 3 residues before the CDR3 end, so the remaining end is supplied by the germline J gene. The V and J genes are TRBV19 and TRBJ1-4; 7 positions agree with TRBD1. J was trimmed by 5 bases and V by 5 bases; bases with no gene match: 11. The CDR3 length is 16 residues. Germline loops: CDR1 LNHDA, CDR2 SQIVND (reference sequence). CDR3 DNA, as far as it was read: TGTGCCAGTAGTTATCTAGCGGGACAGAGGAATGAAAAA. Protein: CASSYLAGQRNEK. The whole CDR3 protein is CASSYLAGQRNEKLFF. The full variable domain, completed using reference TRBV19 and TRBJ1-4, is DGGITQSPKYLFRKEGQNVTLSCEQNLNHDAMYWYRQDPGQGLRLIYYSQIVNDFQKGDIAEGYSVSREKKESFPLTVTSAQKNPTAFYLCASSYLAGQRNEKLFFGSGTQLSVL.

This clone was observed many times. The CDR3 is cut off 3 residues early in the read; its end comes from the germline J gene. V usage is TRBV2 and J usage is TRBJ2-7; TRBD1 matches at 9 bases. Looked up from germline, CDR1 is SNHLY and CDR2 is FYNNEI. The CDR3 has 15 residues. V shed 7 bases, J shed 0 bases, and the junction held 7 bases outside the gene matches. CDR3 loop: CASKQGALSSYEQYF. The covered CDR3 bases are TGTGCCAGCAAACAGGGGGCCCTTAGCTCCTACGAG.

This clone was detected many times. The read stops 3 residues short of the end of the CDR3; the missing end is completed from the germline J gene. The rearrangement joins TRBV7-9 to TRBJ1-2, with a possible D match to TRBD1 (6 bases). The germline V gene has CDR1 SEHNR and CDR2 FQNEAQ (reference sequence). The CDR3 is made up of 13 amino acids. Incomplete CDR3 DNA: TGTGCCAGCAGCTTAGGCGGGGGCGAGGGC. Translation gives CASSLGGGEG. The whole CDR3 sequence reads CASSLGGGEGYTF.

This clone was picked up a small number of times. CDR3 DNA (partial): TGCGCCAGCAGTGAAAGGCAGGAGAGCTCCTATAATTCACCC. Amino acids: CASSERQESSYNSP. The CDR3 in its entirety is CASSERQESSYNSPLHF. The chain uses TRBV10-2 and TRBJ1-6; D is unclear. With the read ending 3 residues before the CDR3 end, the germline J gene is used to fill in that end. Trimming cost V 3 bases and J 0 bases, with 12 bases left between them. This CDR3 has 17 amino acids. Germline CDR1 reads WSHSY; CDR2 reads SAAADI.

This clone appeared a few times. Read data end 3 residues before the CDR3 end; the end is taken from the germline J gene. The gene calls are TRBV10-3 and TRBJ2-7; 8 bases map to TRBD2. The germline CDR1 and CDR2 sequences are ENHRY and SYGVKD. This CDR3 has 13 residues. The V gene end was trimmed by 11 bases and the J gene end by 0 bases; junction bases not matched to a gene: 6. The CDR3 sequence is CAVSGTSSYEQYF. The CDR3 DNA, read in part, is TGTGCCGTATCCGGGACTAGCTCCTACGAG.

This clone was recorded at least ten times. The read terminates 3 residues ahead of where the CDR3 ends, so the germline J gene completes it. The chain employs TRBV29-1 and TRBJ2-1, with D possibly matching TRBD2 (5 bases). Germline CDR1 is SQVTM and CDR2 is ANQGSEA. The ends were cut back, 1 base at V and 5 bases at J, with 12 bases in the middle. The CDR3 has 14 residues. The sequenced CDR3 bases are TGCAGCGTTGAAGGACGCGGACTCGACAATGAG. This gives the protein CSVEGRGLDNE. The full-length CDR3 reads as CSVEGRGLDNEQFF.

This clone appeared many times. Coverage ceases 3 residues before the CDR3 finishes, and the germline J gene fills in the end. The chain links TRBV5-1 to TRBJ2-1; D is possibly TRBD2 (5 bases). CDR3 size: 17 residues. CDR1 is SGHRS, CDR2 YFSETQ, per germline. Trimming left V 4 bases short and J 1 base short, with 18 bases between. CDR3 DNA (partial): TGCGCCAGCAGCCGCGCCTCGCGGGCAGGATCCTACAATGAG. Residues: CASSRASRAGSYNE. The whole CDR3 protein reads CASSRASRAGSYNEQFF.

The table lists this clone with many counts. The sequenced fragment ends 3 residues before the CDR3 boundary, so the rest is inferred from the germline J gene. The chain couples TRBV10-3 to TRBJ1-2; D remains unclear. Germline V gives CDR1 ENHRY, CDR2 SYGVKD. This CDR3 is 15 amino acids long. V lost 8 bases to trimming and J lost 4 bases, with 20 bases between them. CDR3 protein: CAIPAPLHQSYGYTF. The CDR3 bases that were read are TGTGCCATCCCTGCCCCCCTTCATCAGAGCTATGGC.

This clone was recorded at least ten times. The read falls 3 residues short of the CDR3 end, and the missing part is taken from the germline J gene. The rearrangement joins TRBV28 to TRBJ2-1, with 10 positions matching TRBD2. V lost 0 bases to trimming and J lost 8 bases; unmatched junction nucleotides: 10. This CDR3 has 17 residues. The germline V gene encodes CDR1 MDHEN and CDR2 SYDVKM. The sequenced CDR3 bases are TGTGCCAGCAGTTTATGGGGTAGCGGGAGGAAATCGGATGAG. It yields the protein CASSLWGSGRKSDE. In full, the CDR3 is CASSLWGSGRKSDEQFF.

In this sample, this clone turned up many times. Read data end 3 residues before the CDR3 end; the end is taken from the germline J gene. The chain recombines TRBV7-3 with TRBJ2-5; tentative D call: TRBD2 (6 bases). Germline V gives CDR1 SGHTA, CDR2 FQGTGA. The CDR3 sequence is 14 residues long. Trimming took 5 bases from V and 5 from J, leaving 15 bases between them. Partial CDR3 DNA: TGTGCCAGCAGCCCCGGTTATGGGACTGAGACC. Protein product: CASSPGYGTET. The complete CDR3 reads CASSPGYGTETQYF.

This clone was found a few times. The CDR3 bases that were read are TGTGCCAGTAGTATAGCCAGGGCTAGCAATCAGCCC. Protein: CASSIARASNQP. In full, the CDR3 is CASSIARASNQPQHF. This chain uses TRBV19 with TRBJ1-5; TRBD1 might be the D (5 bases). Read sequence stops 3 residues before the CDR3 end, and the germline J gene provides the missing end. This CDR3 region has 15 residues. Germline V gene sequence: CDR1 LNHDA, CDR2 SQIVND (reference sequence). Trimming removed 1 base at V and 0 bases at J, with 7 bases between.

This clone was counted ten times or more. Here the CDR3 reads CASSFSGTGVSAFF. The covered CDR3 bases are TGTGCCAGCAGCTTTTCCGGGACAGGGGTCTCA. V is TRBV7-2 and J is TRBJ1-1, with TRBD1 matching 10 bases. The read stops 3 residues short of the end of the CDR3; the missing end is completed from the germline J gene. The CDR3 is 14 amino acids. Germline V gene sequence: CDR1 SGHTA, CDR2 FQGNSA.

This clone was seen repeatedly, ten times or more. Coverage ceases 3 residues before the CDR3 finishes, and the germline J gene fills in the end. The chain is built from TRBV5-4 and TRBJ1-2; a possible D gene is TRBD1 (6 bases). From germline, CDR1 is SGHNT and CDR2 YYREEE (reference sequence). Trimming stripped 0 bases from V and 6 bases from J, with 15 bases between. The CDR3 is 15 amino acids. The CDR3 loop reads CASSLALQGVDGYTF. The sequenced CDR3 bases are TGTGCCAGCAGCTTGGCCCTACAGGGAGTGGATGGC.

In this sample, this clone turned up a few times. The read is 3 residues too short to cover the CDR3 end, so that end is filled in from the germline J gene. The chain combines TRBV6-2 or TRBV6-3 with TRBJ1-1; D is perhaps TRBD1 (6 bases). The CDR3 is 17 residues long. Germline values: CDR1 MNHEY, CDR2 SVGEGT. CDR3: CASSFRSGEPYQETAFF. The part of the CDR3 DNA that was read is TGTGCCAGCAGTTTCCGGTCAGGGGAGCCGTACCAAGAGACA.

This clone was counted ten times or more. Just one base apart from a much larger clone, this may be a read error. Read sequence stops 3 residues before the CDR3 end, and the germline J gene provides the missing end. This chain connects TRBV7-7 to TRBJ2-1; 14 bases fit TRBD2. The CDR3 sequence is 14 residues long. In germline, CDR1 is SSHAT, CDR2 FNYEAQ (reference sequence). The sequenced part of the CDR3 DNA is TGTGCTAGCAGCCAGGGACTAGCGGGAGATGAG. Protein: CASSQGLAGDE. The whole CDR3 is CASSQGLAGDEQFF.

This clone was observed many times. This chain's CDR3 is CASSDEAESSYNEQFF. CDR3 DNA (partial): TGTGCCAGCAGTGACGAAGCGGAGAGCTCCTACAATGAG. The V gene is TRBV6-4, the J gene TRBJ2-1; the D gene is possibly TRBD2 (5 bases). The read halts 3 residues ahead of the CDR3 end, with the missing end drawn from the germline J gene. The CDR3 runs to 16 residues. Trimming left V 2 bases short and J 0 bases short, with 11 bases between. Germline V gene lookup returns CDR1 MRHNA and CDR2 SNTAGT.

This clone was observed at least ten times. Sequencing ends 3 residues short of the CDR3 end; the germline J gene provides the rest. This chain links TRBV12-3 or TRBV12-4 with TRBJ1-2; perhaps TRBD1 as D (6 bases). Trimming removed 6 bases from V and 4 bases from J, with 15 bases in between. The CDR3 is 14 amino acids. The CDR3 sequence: CASSLSGGLYGYTF. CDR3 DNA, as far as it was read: TGTGCCAGCAGCCTCTCGGGGGGCCTCTATGGC.

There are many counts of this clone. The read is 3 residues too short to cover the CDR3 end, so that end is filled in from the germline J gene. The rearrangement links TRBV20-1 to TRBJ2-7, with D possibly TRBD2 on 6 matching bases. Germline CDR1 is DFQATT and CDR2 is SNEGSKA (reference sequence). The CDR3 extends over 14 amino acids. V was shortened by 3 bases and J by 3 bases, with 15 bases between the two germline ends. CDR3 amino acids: CSASKSSGGYEQYF. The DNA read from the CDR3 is TGCAGTGCTAGTAAGAGTAGCGGAGGCTACGAG.